The T cell receptor (beta chain) under discussion was sequenced for a study of early T cells in non-severe SARS-CoV-2 infection. Study outcomes and limitations: Using VDJdb, the matching emphasized anti-spike CD8 responses while missing private and CD4 specificities.

Each single cDNA molecule received a unique molecular identifier. In TCRdb, the 5' RACE reads were re-called with MiXCR into one record per CDR3 protein. This sample yields tens of thousands of distinct CDR3 sequences, of which 20% are seen a single time; approximately 15% belongs to the top ten. As regards this clonotype: The antigen is unknown.

Germline CDR1 reads SGHAT; CDR2 reads FQDESV (reference sequence). V dropped 1 base and J dropped 9 bases, with 10 bases sitting between them. The length of the CDR3 is 13 residues. The chain links TRBV11-1 to TRBJ2-1; D possibly corresponds to TRBD1 (6 bases). The source was whole blood, collected at baseline. The TCR was taken from an adult who was a healthcare worker with PCR-confirmed SARS-CoV-2 infection or an uninfected control (not recorded which). Here the CDR3 DNA reads TGTGCCAGCAGCTTAGGGGGGCACGGTGAGCAGTTCTTC. Encoded protein: CASSLGGHGEQFF.